The 16 T cell receptor beta chains in this list originate from one sample, sequenced in a study of cytomegalovirus exposure and HLA in healthy donors. Vbeta (60) and Jbeta (13) primers were used in the PCR. Sequencing used immunoSEQ multiplex PCR; TCRdb keeps in-frame clones, though not all of them. The table lists roughly 100,000 clones, around three quarters of them singletons, with approximately 10% in the top ten. Sample: PBMCs. These receptors were obtained from a woman aged 18-29 years in good health and CMV-seropositive.

This clone occurred once. This chain connects TRBV6-5 to TRBJ1-5; 8 bases are shared with TRBD1. Germline V gene lookup returns CDR1 MNHEY and CDR2 SVGAGI. The CDR3 runs to 16 residues. The V and J ends lost 2 bases and 7 bases, in that order; junction bases with no gene match: 10. The CDR3 reads CASSYPDRAGRQPQHF. The CDR3 region has the DNA TGTGCCAGCAGTTACCCGGACAGGGCGGGTCGGCAGCCCCAGCATTTT.

This CDR3 reads CASSESKRGRMDNEQFF. Here the CDR3 DNA reads TGTGCCAGCAGTGAAAGCAAGCGGGGGAGGATGGATAATGAGCAGTTCTTC. The chain employs TRBV2 and TRBJ2-1; 8 nucleotides line up with TRBD2. The CDR3 loop spans 17 amino acids. With V trimmed by 2 bases and J by 7 bases, 13 bases remained unmatched. Per the germline V gene, CDR1 is SNHLY and CDR2 is FYNNEI.

The gene calls are TRBV7-2 and TRBJ2-1, with a weak D call TRBD1 (5 bases). The CDR3 runs 14 residues. Trimming took 3 bases from V and 8 from J, leaving 14 bases between them. CDR1 and CDR2 from the germline V gene are SGHTA and FQGNSA. CDR3: CASSFGRAWDEQFF. As DNA, the CDR3 is TGTGCCAGCAGCTTTGGCAGGGCTTGGGATGAGCAGTTCTTC.

In DNA form, the CDR3 reads TGTGCCAGCAGCCTAGGGACAGCTTTCAAAAGCTCCTACGAGCAGTACTTC. It yields the protein CASSLGTAFKSSYEQYF. The chain joins TRBV7-9 to TRBJ2-7, with 7 bases matching TRBD1. The V and J ends lost 5 bases and 0 bases, in that order; junction bases with no gene match: 13. Germline loops: CDR1 SEHNR, CDR2 FQNEAQ (reference sequence). The CDR3 is 17 residues long.

This clone was seen only once. This sequence joins TRBV28 and TRBJ2-3, with TRBD1 matching 8 bases. The CDR3 covers 16 residues. Germline assignment: CDR1 MDHEN and CDR2 SYDVKM. After removal of 4 bases from V and 2 bases from J, the junction contained 8 bases not matched to a gene. The CDR3 here is CASSSDRESATDTQYF. The CDR3 DNA reads TGTGCCAGCAGTTCGGACAGGGAAAGCGCCACAGATACGCAGTATTTT.

The chain combines TRBV7-8 with TRBJ1-4; possible D gene TRBD1, 6 bases. The V end was cut by 1 base, the J end by 7 bases, with 16 bases between. Germline values: CDR1 SGHVS, CDR2 FQNEAQ. The CDR3 has 16 amino acids. In DNA form, the CDR3 reads TGTGCCAGCAGCTTAGGCCAGGGGTCATGCCCTGAAAAACTGTTTTTT. Translation: CASSLGQGSCPEKLFF. The full variable domain, with the rest looked up from reference TRBV7-8 and TRBJ1-4, is GAGVSQSPRYKVAKRGQDVALRCDPISGHVSLFWYQQALGQGPEFLTYFQNEAQLDKSGLPSDRFFAERPEGSVSTLKIQRTQQEDSAVYLCASSLGQGSCPEKLFFGSGTQLSVL.

The rearrangement joins TRBV9 to TRBJ2-7, with 10 bases identical to TRBD1. Germline values: CDR1 SGDLS, CDR2 YYNGEE. Trimming at V came to 7 bases and at J to 5 bases, leaving 6 bases not matched to a gene. The CDR3 length is 13 residues. The CDR3 is CASGGTGVNEQYF. CDR3 DNA sequence: TGTGCCAGCGGGGGGACAGGGGTTAACGAGCAGTACTTC.

The gene calls are TRBV18 and TRBJ2-3, with 10 nucleotides matching TRBD2. V shed 1 base, J shed 5 bases, and the junction held 3 bases outside the gene matches. The length of the CDR3 is 15 residues. The germline V gene has CDR1 KGHSH and CDR2 LQKENI. DNA of the CDR3: TGTGCCAGCTCACCACAGCGGGGGGGCGGAGATACGCAGTATTTT. Residues: CASSPQRGGGDTQYF.

The chain combines TRBV30 with TRBJ2-7, with a tentative D call TRBD1 (6 bases). V dropped 3 bases and J dropped 0 bases, with 9 bases sitting between them. Germline V lookup: CDR1 GTSNPN, CDR2 SVGIG (reference sequence). The CDR3 is 13 amino acids. The CDR3 DNA is TGTGCCTGGAGACAGGGCGACTCCTACGAGCAGTACTTC. It codes for CAWRQGDSYEQYF.

The chain has TRBV30 and TRBJ1-1; the D is unclear. Germline CDR1 is GTSNPN and CDR2 is SVGIG (reference sequence). The CDR3 is 12 amino acids. V was shortened by 4 bases and J by 0 bases, with 6 bases between the two germline ends. CDR3 sequence (DNA): TGTGCCTGGACTTTAATGAACACTGAAGCTTTCTTT. As protein: CAWTLMNTEAFF. Together with reference TRBV30 and TRBJ1-1, the CDR3 gives the full variable domain: SQTIHQWPATLVQPVGSPLSLECTVEGTSNPNLYWYRQAAGRGLQLLFYSVGIGQISSEVPQNLSASRPQDRQFILSSKKLLLSDSGFYLCAWTLMNTEAFFGQGTRLTVV.

The V call is TRBV7-9, the J call TRBJ2-6; TRBD1 matches 8 bases. Germline values: CDR1 SEHNR, CDR2 FQNEAQ (reference sequence). This CDR3 contains 19 residues. With 5 bases clipped from V and 0 bases from J, the junction kept 12 bases outside the gene matches. The CDR3 DNA sequence: TGTGCCAGCAGCGGCACACCCGGGACAGGTCTCTCTGGGGCCAACGTCCTGACTTTC. Translated, it gives CASSGTPGTGLSGANVLTF.

This chain connects TRBV11-2 to TRBJ2-1, with no clear D. The CDR3 loop spans 14 amino acids. Germline-derived CDR1 and CDR2 are SGHAT and FQNNGV. V was shortened by 1 base and J by 2 bases, with 6 bases between the two germline ends. The CDR3 protein is CASSLAGTYNEQFF. CDR3 nucleotides: TGTGCCAGCAGCTTAGCGGGTACCTACAATGAGCAGTTCTTC.

As DNA, the CDR3 is TGTGCCAGCAGTGACTCAGGGACAGGGTCCTACGAGCAGTACTTC. Protein: CASSDSGTGSYEQYF. The V and J genes are TRBV6-4 and TRBJ2-7; 9 positions match TRBD1. The CDR3 contains 15 residues. CDR1 and CDR2 from the germline V gene are MRHNA and SNTAGT. V trimming: 0 bases; J trimming: 1 base; junction bases outside the gene matches: 1.

The rearrangement joins TRBV4-2 to TRBJ1-2; 8 positions agree with TRBD1. The trim removed 5 bases at V and 4 bases at J, leaving 15 bases unmatched. Germline assignment: CDR1 LGHNA and CDR2 YNFKEQ. The CDR3 is 17 residues long. CDR3 sequence (DNA): TGTGCCAGCAGCGGAGGTGGACAGGGCGCCGCCGGCTATGGCTACACCTTC. Its translation: CASSGGGQGAAGYGYTF.

V usage is TRBV6-1 and J usage is TRBJ2-7; 8 bases fit TRBD2. The CDR3 has 14 residues. Per the germline V gene, CDR1 is MNHNS and CDR2 is SASEGT. The J segment lost 6 bases and the V segment lost 10 bases, leaving 14 bases of the junction unmatched. The CDR3 region is CATSGTRLGIEQYF. The CDR3 nucleotides are TGTGCCACCTCCGGGACTAGGCTCGGGATCGAGCAGTACTTC.

The chain recombines TRBV5-1 with TRBJ1-5, with D uncertain. This CDR3 spans 14 amino acids. In germline, CDR1 is SGHRS, CDR2 YFSETQ. Trimming shortened V by 0 bases and J by 6 bases, and 10 bases separated the two germline ends. CDR3 coding DNA: TGCGCCAGCAGCTTGGGGCAGGCAAGTCAGCCCCAGCATTTT. Its translation is CASSLGQASQPQHF.